This is a list of T cell receptor beta chains from one sample in a study of cytomegalovirus exposure and HLA in healthy donors. The assay was immunoSEQ multiplex PCR, and TCRdb's table has in-frame clones only and misses some. This table holds 120,000 to 150,000 clones, about four fifths found once. Sequenced input: PBMCs. The source is a man younger than 45 in good health and CMV-seronegative. The CDR3 runs from the conserved cysteine through the conserved F or W. A D gene is named only where the DNA matches it firmly. Only some rows state a clone size, as once, few, many or a class for expanded clones.

j_gene: TRBJ2-5; len: 14; abundance: -; d_gene: TRBD1; v_gene: TRBV5-1; CDR3aa: CASSPRDSQETQYF; CDR3nt: TGCGCCAGCAGCCCCAGGGACAGTCAAGAGACCCAGTACTTC
j_gene: TRBJ2-5; len: 16; abundance: -; d_gene: TRBD1; v_gene: TRBV7-3; CDR3aa: CASSLGTGDGRETQYF; CDR3nt: TGTGCCAGCAGCTTAGGGACAGGGGACGGGAGAGAGACCCAGTACTTC
j_gene: TRBJ1-1; len: 12; abundance: -; d_gene: -; v_gene: TRBV29-1; CDR3aa: CSVGGGLTEAFF; CDR3nt: TGCAGCGTTGGGGGGGGGCTCACAGAAGCTTTCTTT
j_gene: TRBJ1-1; len: 17; abundance: -; d_gene: -; v_gene: TRBV2; CDR3aa: CASIRARGAGRLTEAFF; CDR3nt: TGTGCCAGCATCCGTGCGCGGGGGGCTGGTCGGTTGACTGAAGCTTTCTTT
j_gene: TRBJ2-5; len: 13; abundance: -; d_gene: TRBD2; v_gene: TRBV25-1; CDR3aa: CASSAQRDSTQYF; CDR3nt: TGTGCCAGCAGTGCGCAGCGGGACTCGACCCAGTACTTC
j_gene: TRBJ2-7; len: 17; abundance: -; d_gene: -; v_gene: TRBV5-1; CDR3aa: CASSFTSGTSLFYEQYF; CDR3nt: TGCGCCAGCAGCTTTACATCCGGGACATCTTTATTCTACGAGCAGTACTTC
j_gene: TRBJ2-5; len: 13; abundance: few; d_gene: TRBD1; v_gene: TRBV2; CDR3aa: CASSQGALETQYF; CDR3nt: TGTGCCAGCTCTCAGGGGGCTTTAGAGACCCAGTACTTC
j_gene: TRBJ1-1; len: 18; abundance: -; d_gene: -; v_gene: TRBV7-8; CDR3aa: CASSLVVLLQGLTTEAFF; CDR3nt: TGTGCCAGCAGCTTAGTAGTCCTCCTACAGGGCTTGACCACTGAAGCTTTCTTT
j_gene: TRBJ1-2; len: 16; abundance: -; d_gene: TRBD1; v_gene: TRBV29-1; CDR3aa: CSVEDPGQGARYGYTF; CDR3nt: TGCAGCGTTGAAGATCCCGGGCAGGGGGCGAGATATGGCTACACCTTC
j_gene: TRBJ2-5; len: 15; abundance: -; d_gene: TRBD1; v_gene: TRBV5-1; CDR3aa: CASSLAGTGLETQYF; CDR3nt: TGCGCCAGCAGCTTGGCCGGGACAGGGCTAGAGACCCAGTACTTC
j_gene: TRBJ1-4; len: 17; abundance: -; d_gene: -; v_gene: TRBV4-1; CDR3aa: CASSQPTLGQENEKLFF; CDR3nt: TGCGCCAGCAGCCAACCCACCCTGGGGCAGGAAAATGAAAAACTGTTTTTT
j_gene: TRBJ1-4; len: 16; abundance: -; d_gene: -; v_gene: TRBV4-2; CDR3aa: CASSQDLRRRGEKLFF; CDR3nt: TGTGCCAGCAGCCAAGATTTAAGACGCCGAGGGGAAAAACTGTTTTTT
j_gene: TRBJ2-1; len: 18; abundance: -; d_gene: TRBD2; v_gene: TRBV5-1; CDR3aa: CASSLDKGLAGLYNEQFF; CDR3nt: TGCGCCAGCAGCTTGGACAAAGGACTAGCGGGGCTATACAATGAGCAGTTCTTC
j_gene: TRBJ2-7; len: 14; abundance: -; d_gene: TRBD1; v_gene: TRBV5-1; CDR3aa: CASSPDRVGNEQYF; CDR3nt: TGCGCCAGCAGCCCGGACAGGGTAGGAAACGAGCAGTACTTC
j_gene: TRBJ2-7; len: 15; abundance: -; d_gene: TRBD2; v_gene: TRBV19; CDR3aa: CASSISGGMTYEQYF; CDR3nt: TGTGCCAGTAGTATTAGCGGGGGGATGACCTACGAGCAGTACTTC
j_gene: TRBJ2-7; len: 13; abundance: -; d_gene: TRBD2; v_gene: TRBV13; CDR3aa: CASSRGDLYEQYF; CDR3nt: TGTGCCAGCAGTCGGGGGGACCTTTACGAGCAGTACTTC
j_gene: TRBJ1-4; len: 13; abundance: few; d_gene: -; v_gene: TRBV18; CDR3aa: CASSPWADEKLFF; CDR3nt: TGTGCCAGCTCACCTTGGGCAGATGAAAAACTGTTTTTT
j_gene: TRBJ1-4; len: 15; abundance: -; d_gene: -; v_gene: TRBV6-6; CDR3aa: CASVGRTDLNEKLFF; CDR3nt: TGTGCCAGCGTTGGCAGAACCGATCTTAATGAAAAACTGTTTTTT
j_gene: TRBJ1-2; len: 13; abundance: few; d_gene: -; v_gene: TRBV6-1; CDR3aa: CASSEGGSHGYTF; CDR3nt: TGTGCCAGCAGTGAAGGAGGGTCTCATGGCTACACCTTC
j_gene: TRBJ2-1; len: 13; abundance: -; d_gene: -; v_gene: TRBV5-1; CDR3aa: CASSLGADNEQFF; CDR3nt: TGCGCCAGCAGCTTAGGGGCAGACAATGAGCAGTTCTTC
j_gene: TRBJ1-2; len: 14; abundance: -; d_gene: TRBD1; v_gene: TRBV6-5; CDR3aa: CASSPFGQVGGYTF; CDR3nt: TGTGCCAGCAGCCCCTTCGGACAGGTCGGTGGCTACACCTTC
j_gene: TRBJ1-1; len: 13; abundance: -; d_gene: -; v_gene: TRBV2; CDR3aa: CASSARPGDEAFF; CDR3nt: TGTGCCAGCAGTGCCCGTCCCGGGGATGAAGCTTTCTTT
j_gene: TRBJ2-1; len: 17; abundance: -; d_gene: -; v_gene: TRBV6-1; CDR3aa: CASSAGGQAGTYNEQFF; CDR3nt: TGTGCCAGCAGTGCGGGCGGACAGGCGGGAACCTACAATGAGCAGTTCTTC
j_gene: TRBJ1-5; len: 12; abundance: few; d_gene: -; v_gene: TRBV19; CDR3aa: CASSLSNQPQHF; CDR3nt: TGTGCCAGTAGTCTTAGCAATCAGCCCCAGCATTTT
j_gene: TRBJ1-2; len: 15; abundance: -; d_gene: -; v_gene: TRBV6-1; CDR3aa: CASSETGTSNYGYTF; CDR3nt: TGTGCCAGCAGTGAAACCGGGACTTCCAACTATGGCTACACCTTC
j_gene: TRBJ2-7; len: 16; abundance: -; d_gene: TRBD1; v_gene: TRBV4-1; CDR3aa: CASSQDPGQGRYEQYF; CDR3nt: TGCGCCAGCAGCCAAGATCCGGGACAGGGGCGCTACGAGCAGTACTTC
j_gene: TRBJ1-2; len: 14; abundance: -; d_gene: -; v_gene: TRBV2; CDR3aa: CASSEIQAGYGYPF; CDR3nt: TGTGCCAGCAGTGAAATCCAGGCGGGGTATGGCTACCCCTTC
j_gene: TRBJ2-7; len: 15; abundance: -; d_gene: TRBD2; v_gene: TRBV29-1; CDR3aa: CSASGLAGGSSEQYF; CDR3nt: TGCAGCGCCTCAGGACTAGCGGGAGGGAGTAGCGAGCAGTACTTC